These 24 T cell receptor beta chains came from one sample sequenced in a study of T cells in Graves' hyperthyroidism and ophthalmopathy. Authors of the study amplified TCR beta CDR3 regions from RNA transcripts. Using the HTBI primer set, a first-round RT-PCR was run on the TCR CDR3. TCRdb independently ran MiXCR on the multiplex PCR reads; one entry per CDR3 protein. The table lists around 290,000 distinct CDR3 sequences, about 17% of them singletons. The sequencing sample was made of blood. All receptors derive from a woman aged 60-70 years with Graves' ophthalmopathy.

This clonotype was observed at least ten times. The V and J genes are TRBV4-3 and TRBJ1-6; D possibly corresponds to TRBD1 (6 bases). The CDR3 contains 16 residues. The germline gives CDR1 LGHNA, CDR2 YSLEER. Trimming pared 1 base from V and 10 bases from J, leaving 17 bases between. The chain's CDR3 is CASSQGQGSEGSPLHF. The CDR3 DNA reads TGCGCCAGCAGCCAAGGTCAGGGGTCCGAAGGATCACCCCTCCACTTT.

This clonotype was seen repeatedly, ten times or more. The gene calls are TRBV28 and TRBJ1-2; possibly TRBD1 for D (6 bases). The CDR3 covers 12 residues. From germline, CDR1 is MDHEN and CDR2 SYDVKM. Trimming took 5 bases from V and 7 from J, leaving 11 bases between them. CDR3 bases: TGTGCCAGCAGTAACACAGGGCTTGGCTACACCTTC. It is translated as CASSNTGLGYTF.

This clonotype was observed at least ten times. The gene calls are TRBV6-1 and TRBJ2-7, with D possibly TRBD1 on 5 matching bases. Germline assignment: CDR1 MNHNS and CDR2 SASEGT. V lost 7 bases, J lost 3 bases, and 7 bases lay in between. The CDR3 runs 11 residues. In DNA, the CDR3 is TGTGCCAGCAATCAGGGCTACGAGCAGTACTTC. The encoded protein is CASNQGYEQYF.

This clonotype has more than one count but fewer than ten. The chain couples TRBV11-2 to TRBJ2-7, with no clear D. Trimming took 4 bases from V and 4 from J, leaving 5 bases between them. CDR1 is SGHAT, CDR2 FQNNGV, per germline. The length of the CDR3 is 11 residues. The CDR3 nucleotides read TGTGCCAGCAGCTCTATATACGAGCAGTACTTC. Its translation: CASSSIYEQYF.

This clonotype was recorded at least ten times. The genes are TRBV12-3 or TRBV12-4 and TRBJ1-4, with a weak D call TRBD1 (6 bases). The CDR3 extends over 14 amino acids. Trimming left V 3 bases short and J 5 bases short, with 10 bases between. CDR3 residues: CASSFRTENEKLFF. Here the CDR3 DNA reads TGTGCCAGCAGTTTCAGGACAGAAAATGAAAAACTGTTTTTT.

This clonotype was recorded many times. The chain links TRBV7-9 to TRBJ2-1, with D unclear. The V end was cut by 4 bases, the J end by 3 bases, with 13 bases between. The CDR3 is 15 residues long. Germline assignment: CDR1 SEHNR and CDR2 FQNEAQ (reference sequence). The CDR3 loop is CASSSPAISYNEQFF. The CDR3 DNA reads as TGTGCCAGCAGCTCACCCGCCATTAGCTACAATGAGCAGTTCTTC.

This clonotype has more than one count but fewer than ten. V is TRBV7-3 and J is TRBJ1-4; D unclear. V lost 5 bases and J 0 bases, leaving 13 bases between the germline ends. There are 16 residues in the CDR3. CDR1 and CDR2 from the germline V gene are SGHTA and FQGTGA. CDR3 nucleotide sequence: TGTGCCAGCAGCACAATCCCCCCTGCAACTAATGAAAAACTGTTTTTT. It codes for CASSTIPPATNEKLFF.

This clonotype was observed a few times. The chain has TRBV19 and TRBJ1-5; maybe TRBD1 (6 bases). The CDR3 extends over 17 amino acids. Trimming pared 5 bases from V and 1 base from J, leaving 18 bases between. The germline V gene encodes CDR1 LNHDA and CDR2 SQIVND (reference sequence). The CDR3 spells CASSPSGHLTSNQPQHF. The CDR3 nucleotides read TGTGCCAGTAGTCCCTCGGGACATCTCACGAGCAATCAGCCCCAGCATTTT.

The rearrangement uses TRBV19 and TRBJ2-1; TRBD2 aligns across 13 bases. The CDR3 contains 15 residues. The ends lost 4 bases at V and 6 bases at J; junction bases unmatched: 3. Germline V gene data show CDR1 as LNHDA and CDR2 as SQIVND (reference sequence). CDR3 nucleotides: TGTGCCAGTAGTACTTGGACTAGCGGGAGCAATGAGCAGTTCTTC. It yields the protein CASSTWTSGSNEQFF.

This clonotype was found a few times. The V call is TRBV4-1, the J call TRBJ2-1, with 9 positions matching TRBD2. CDR1 and CDR2 (germline): MGHRA, YSYEKL. The CDR3 runs 17 residues. J was trimmed by 5 bases and V by 4 bases; bases with no gene match: 12. CDR3 region: CASSRKEEPSGNNEQFF. CDR3 bases: TGCGCCAGCAGCCGAAAAGAAGAGCCTAGCGGGAACAATGAGCAGTTCTTC.

This clonotype was seen many times. The rearrangement links TRBV3-1 to TRBJ2-7, with 13 bases matching TRBD2. The CDR3 runs to 16 residues. Germline assignment: CDR1 LGHDT and CDR2 YNNKEL (reference sequence). J lost 7 bases, V lost 4 bases, and 10 bases had no gene match. In nucleotides, the CDR3 is TGTGCCAGCAGCCGCGGACTAGCGGGAGTTACAGGGGAGCAGTACTTC. Its translation: CASSRGLAGVTGEQYF.

V gene TRBV7-2 combines with J gene TRBJ1-4; 12 nucleotides match TRBD1. The CDR3 length is 17 residues. V lost 4 bases, J lost 3 bases, and 6 bases stayed unmatched. The germline V gene encodes CDR1 SGHTA and CDR2 FQGNSA. CDR3 region: CASSSRDRGRPNEKLFF. The CDR3 bases are TGTGCCAGCAGCTCCCGGGACAGGGGGCGACCTAATGAAAAACTGTTTTTT.

This clonotype was detected ten times or more. This chain links TRBV11-2 with TRBJ2-5; D call uncertain. CDR3 length: 13 amino acids. Trimming stripped 5 bases from V and 5 bases from J, with 12 bases between. CDR1 and CDR2 (germline): SGHAT, FQNNGV. CDR3 in amino acids: CASSRPSRETQYF. In nucleotides, the CDR3 is TGTGCCAGCAGCCGACCATCTAGGGAGACCCAGTACTTC.

This clonotype was recorded at least ten times. The chain recombines TRBV11-2 with TRBJ1-3; the D gene is possibly TRBD1 (6 bases). CDR1 is SGHAT, CDR2 FQNNGV, per germline. CDR3 length equals 16 residues. The V and J ends lost 5 bases and 0 bases respectively, with 14 bases between them. The CDR3 DNA is TGTGCCAGCAGCCCCATCAGGACAGTCTCTGGAAACACCATATATTTT. Amino acid sequence: CASSPIRTVSGNTIYF.

The rearrangement uses TRBV30 and TRBJ1-6; D not certain. V was clipped by 3 bases and J by 7 bases, with 10 bases between them. The germline V gene encodes CDR1 GTSNPN and CDR2 SVGIG (reference sequence). This CDR3 is 13 amino acids long. Here the CDR3 DNA reads TGTGCCTGGAGCGTGAATTCGAATTCACCCCTCCACTTT. As protein: CAWSVNSNSPLHF.

This clonotype was found many times. The chain is built from TRBV20-1 and TRBJ2-7; 13 bases map to TRBD2. V lost 0 bases to trimming and J lost 8 bases; unmatched junction nucleotides: 7. Germline V gives CDR1 DFQATT, CDR2 SNEGSKA (reference sequence). The CDR3 is made up of 15 amino acids. CDR3 region: CSARDRTSGSIKQYF. DNA of the CDR3: TGCAGTGCTAGAGATCGGACTAGCGGGAGTATTAAGCAGTACTTC.

There are many counts of this clonotype. The rearrangement uses TRBV7-2 and TRBJ2-7, with D hard to call. V gave up 0 bases and J gave up 0 bases, with 9 bases separating them. This CDR3 has 15 amino acids. From germline, CDR1 is SGHTA and CDR2 FQGNSA. CDR3 sequence (DNA): TGTGCCAGCAGCTTAGCGGCAGCAAGCTCCTACGAGCAGTACTTC. This encodes CASSLAAASSYEQYF.

This clonotype was detected only a few times. V gene TRBV9 combines with J gene TRBJ1-5; possible D gene TRBD1, 5 bases. CDR3 length: 14 amino acids. Trimming took 3 bases from V and 6 from J, leaving 13 bases between them. Germline V lookup: CDR1 SGDLS, CDR2 YYNGEE. The CDR3 loop reads CASSGGVSGQPQHF. In DNA, the CDR3 is TGTGCCAGCAGCGGGGGGGTCTCAGGTCAGCCCCAGCATTTT.

This clonotype was detected ten times or more. The chain combines TRBV28 with TRBJ2-1; 9 bases agree with TRBD1. V trimming: 5 bases; J trimming: 15 bases; junction bases outside the gene matches: 11. The CDR3 runs to 13 residues. Per the germline V gene, CDR1 is MDHEN and CDR2 is SYDVKM. CDR3 DNA sequence: TGTGCCAGCAGTCTCTCCGACAGGGGGAGTACGTTCTTC. Translation: CASSLSDRGSTFF.

V is TRBV10-1 and J is TRBJ1-1; D is undetermined. Trimming left V 2 bases short and J 3 bases short, with 7 bases between. This CDR3 has 13 amino acids. Germline CDR1 reads WNHNN; CDR2 reads SYGVQD (reference sequence). DNA for the CDR3: TGCGCCAGCAGTGAGGGGGAGTACACTGAAGCTTTCTTT. Its protein product is CASSEGEYTEAFF.

As concerns this clonotype: This may come from a read error, since a much larger clone is one base off. The chain is built from TRBV12-3 or TRBV12-4 and TRBJ1-5; D might be TRBD1 (5 bases). This CDR3 has 13 amino acids. The DNA for the CDR3 is TGTGCCAGCGGGGCCTGGGCAGGGCAGCCCCGGCATTTT. Amino acid sequence: CASGAWAGQPRHF.

The chain carries TRBV4-2 and TRBJ2-7, with TRBD1 matching 7 bases. This CDR3 spans 14 amino acids. Germline loops: CDR1 LGHNA, CDR2 YNFKEQ. Trimming took 6 bases from V and 3 from J; bases not matched to a gene: 8. The DNA for the CDR3 is TGTGCCAGCAGGCCCGGGACAGTAAGCTACGAGCAGTACTTC. Its protein product is CASRPGTVSYEQYF.

J is TRBJ2-2 and V is TRBV7-9, with 7 positions matching TRBD1. J was trimmed by 4 bases and V by 5 bases; bases with no gene match: 13. Germline-derived CDR1 and CDR2 are SEHNR and FQNEAQ (reference sequence). The CDR3 extends over 17 amino acids. DNA of the CDR3: TGTGCCAGCAGCCGCCCCGGGACAGCGGTAACCACCGGGGAGCTGTTTTTT. It translates to CASSRPGTAVTTGELFF.

This clonotype was observed many times. The chain links TRBV27 to TRBJ2-3; TRBD2 matches at 8 bases. The germline V gene encodes CDR1 MNHEY and CDR2 SMNVEV (reference sequence). The J segment lost 6 bases and the V segment lost 5 bases, leaving 13 bases of the junction unmatched. The CDR3 consists of 16 residues. CDR3 sequence (DNA): TGTGCCAGCAGTCCCTCCGGGGGGGAGGTTGCGGATACGCAGTATTTT. It specifies CASSPSGGEVADTQYF.